The 26 T cell receptor beta chains given below trace back to one sample, sequenced in a study of cytomegalovirus exposure and HLA in healthy donors. A multiplex PCR was run with 60 Vbeta primers and 13 Jbeta primers. Profiling relied on immunoSEQ multiplex PCR, and the TCRdb table lists in-frame clones only, not all of them. Its clone listing holds around 100,000 clones. The sample consisted of PBMCs. These receptors were collected from a man aged 50-59 years in good health and CMV-seronegative.

The chain is built from TRBV7-9 and TRBJ1-6; 9 bases line up with TRBD1. Trimming took 6 bases from V and 8 from J; bases not matched to a gene: 11. The CDR3 loop spans 16 amino acids. Germline V gene lookup returns CDR1 SEHNR and CDR2 FQNEAQ (reference sequence). CDR3 loop: CASSPNSGTGHSPLHF. The CDR3 nucleotides read TGTGCCAGCAGTCCTAATTCCGGGACAGGGCATTCACCCCTCCACTTT.

This chain uses TRBV5-1 with TRBJ1-2; 8 positions agree with TRBD1. V gave up 4 bases and J gave up 1 base; unmatched junction bases: 9. Germline CDR1 SGHRS, CDR2 YFSETQ. This CDR3 region has 16 residues. As DNA, the CDR3 is TGCGCCAGCAGCGCCGTGACAGGGGCGAATAACTATGGCTACACCTTC. Encoded protein: CASSAVTGANNYGYTF.

The V and J genes are TRBV6-1 and TRBJ2-2; D remains ambiguous. Germline CDR1 and CDR2: MNHNS and SASEGT. CDR3 length: 14 amino acids. Trimming removed 1 base at V and 4 bases at J, with 7 bases between. Here the CDR3 reads CASSEGRSTGELFF. The CDR3 DNA is TGTGCCAGCAGTGAAGGTCGCAGCACCGGGGAGCTGTTTTTT.

The chain carries TRBV7-2 and TRBJ1-2; D gene unclear. V was clipped by 3 bases and J by 7 bases, with 9 bases between them. This CDR3 region has 12 residues. In germline, CDR1 is SGHTA, CDR2 FQGNSA. The CDR3 nucleotides read TGTGCCAGCAGCTTGGAGACGGCTGGCTACACCTTC. This gives the protein CASSLETAGYTF.

The chain joins TRBV4-3 to TRBJ2-7; no reliable D call. Germline V CDR1 and CDR2: LGHNA, YSLEER. The V end was cut by 0 bases, the J end by 0 bases, with 3 bases between. The CDR3 has 13 residues. The CDR3 loop reads CASSQDISYEQYF. CDR3 sequence (DNA): TGCGCCAGCAGCCAAGACATCTCCTACGAGCAGTACTTC.

The gene calls are TRBV7-2 and TRBJ2-1, with TRBD1 as a possible D gene (6 bases). CDR3 length: 13 amino acids. Per the germline V gene, CDR1 is SGHTA and CDR2 is FQGNSA. The V end was cut by 1 base, the J end by 7 bases, with 8 bases between. CDR3 in DNA: TGTGCCAGCAGCTTAGGACAGGAGAATGAGCAGTTCTTC. It yields the protein CASSLGQENEQFF.

This rearrangement joins TRBV10-3 to TRBJ1-1, with D perhaps matching TRBD1 (5 bases). Trimming removed 7 bases from V and 10 bases from J, with 19 bases in between. CDR3 length: 13 residues. The V gene's germline CDR1 is ENHRY and CDR2 SYGVKD. This CDR3 is CAINPDRTGGAFF. CDR3 DNA: TGTGCCATCAACCCCGACCGGACCGGGGGAGCTTTCTTT.

The gene calls are TRBV5-1 and TRBJ1-1, with a weak D call TRBD1 (5 bases). Trimming cost V 4 bases and J 3 bases, with 13 bases left between them. The germline gives CDR1 SGHRS, CDR2 YFSETQ. The CDR3 covers 14 residues. The CDR3 DNA follows: TGCGCCAGCAGCCTAGGGGTTGTCGACACTGAAGCTTTCTTT. Translated: CASSLGVVDTEAFF.

The chain recombines TRBV5-1 with TRBJ1-5; possibly TRBD1 for D (5 bases). Trimming pared 1 base from V and 5 bases from J, leaving 7 bases between. CDR3 length: 13 amino acids. In germline, CDR1 is SGHRS, CDR2 YFSETQ. Here the CDR3 reads CASSLMTDQPQHF. The CDR3 nucleotides read TGCGCCAGCAGCTTGATGACAGATCAGCCCCAGCATTTT.

This chain connects TRBV7-2 to TRBJ2-7, with D possibly TRBD2 on 5 matching bases. Trimming took 5 bases from V and 1 from J, leaving 12 bases between them. The CDR3 loop spans 14 amino acids. CDR1 is SGHTA, CDR2 FQGNSA, per germline. The chain's CDR3 is CASSAREGSYEQYF. The DNA of the CDR3 is TGTGCCAGCAGCGCCCGGGAAGGATCCTACGAGCAGTACTTC.

CDR3 amino acids: CASSVDEGTNEKLFF. CDR3 bases: TGTGCCAGCAGCGTAGACGAGGGTACTAATGAAAAACTGTTTTTT. The V call is TRBV9, the J call TRBJ1-4, with D unclear. The germline V gene encodes CDR1 SGDLS and CDR2 YYNGEE. CDR3 length equals 15 residues. Trimming pared 0 bases from V and 2 bases from J, leaving 8 bases between.

The chain is built from TRBV6-6 and TRBJ2-2; 15 bases map to TRBD2. Germline CDR1 reads MNHNY; CDR2 reads SVGAGI (reference sequence). V trimming: 7 bases; J trimming: 8 bases; junction bases outside the gene matches: 5. This CDR3 comprises 15 residues. The CDR3 loop is CASTPGTSGRGELFF. The CDR3 DNA is TGTGCCAGCACCCCCGGGACTAGCGGGAGGGGGGAGCTGTTTTTT.

The V call is TRBV10-2, the J call TRBJ1-1; D is perhaps TRBD1 (5 bases). The length of the CDR3 is 14 residues. In germline, CDR1 is WSHSY, CDR2 SAAADI. V lost 8 bases and J lost 3, with 16 bases in between. The CDR3 loop is CASRPGPGDTEAFF. The CDR3 bases are TGCGCCAGCCGACCGGGCCCGGGGGACACTGAAGCTTTCTTT.

The chain recombines TRBV15 with TRBJ2-5, with 8 bases identical to TRBD2. Germline CDR1 and CDR2: LNHNV and YYDKDF (reference sequence). The V and J ends lost 1 base and 4 bases, in that order; junction bases with no gene match: 8. The CDR3 spans 16 residues. In nucleotides, the CDR3 is TGTGCCACCAGCAGAGGACTAAGGACTAGCAGAGAGACCCAGTACTTC. Protein sequence: CATSRGLRTSRETQYF.

This chain uses TRBV27 with TRBJ1-1; 9 bases match TRBD1. The trim removed 5 bases at V and 11 bases at J, leaving 9 bases unmatched. CDR1 MNHEY and CDR2 SMNVEV come from the germline V gene (reference sequence). CDR3 length: 13 residues. The chain's CDR3 is CASSKPGTGWAFF. CDR3 DNA: TGTGCCAGCAGTAAGCCCGGGACAGGGTGGGCTTTCTTT.

This sequence joins TRBV7-6 and TRBJ2-7, with TRBD1 matching 10 bases. The CDR3 consists of 14 residues. V shed 5 bases and J 5 bases; nucleotides not matched to a gene: 6. CDR1 SGHVS and CDR2 FNYEAQ come from the germline V gene. The CDR3 sequence: CASSLGDRGHEQYF. CDR3 sequence (DNA): TGTGCCAGCAGCCTCGGGGACAGGGGTCACGAGCAGTACTTC.

J is TRBJ2-3 and V is TRBV19; D gene uncertain. The germline V and J ends were trimmed by 3 bases and 3 bases, with 16 bases remaining between them. CDR3 length equals 16 residues. The germline V gene has CDR1 LNHDA and CDR2 SQIVND (reference sequence). Here the CDR3 DNA reads TGTGCCAGTAGTATTGGTAACTCCTACAGAACAGATACGCAGTATTTT. The encoded protein is CASSIGNSYRTDTQYF.

The chain employs TRBV27 and TRBJ1-2, with TRBD1 identical over 9 bases. V lost 7 bases and J lost 8; bases outside the gene matches: 17. Germline CDR1 and CDR2: MNHEY and SMNVEV (reference sequence). This CDR3 has 16 residues. CDR3: CASKKSGGTGSQGYTF. CDR3 bases: TGTGCCAGCAAAAAGTCGGGGGGGACAGGGTCGCAAGGCTACACCTTC.

The chain links TRBV4-3 to TRBJ2-5, with D maybe TRBD2 (5 bases). Germline loops: CDR1 LGHNA, CDR2 YSLEER. The CDR3 length is 15 residues. Trimming took off 3 bases at V and 4 bases at J, with 15 bases between the two ends. CDR3 bases: TGCGCCAGCAGCCAGGACGAGACTATAAGAGAGACCCAGTACTTC. This translates into CASSQDETIRETQYF.

This chain joins TRBV7-6 and TRBJ1-1, with 7 nucleotides matching TRBD1. Unmatched junction bases numbered 12, after V lost 5 bases and J lost 0 bases. The germline V gene has CDR1 SGHVS and CDR2 FNYEAQ. This CDR3 spans 17 amino acids. In DNA, the CDR3 is TGTGCCAGCAGCCCCCGGGACAGTAGAATCATGAACACTGAAGCTTTCTTT. Its protein is CASSPRDSRIMNTEAFF.

The chain employs TRBV15 and TRBJ2-1; D may be TRBD1 (5 bases). CDR1 and CDR2 (germline): LNHNV, YYDKDF (reference sequence). V dropped 3 bases and J dropped 7 bases, with 16 bases sitting between them. The CDR3 loop spans 15 amino acids. The CDR3 region has the DNA TGTGCCACCAGCAGGTACGACAGACCGTGGAATGAGCAGTTCTTC. It is translated as CATSRYDRPWNEQFF. The full variable domain, rest sourced from reference TRBV15 and TRBJ2-1, is DAMVIQNPRYQVTQFGKPVTLSCSQTLNHNVMYWYQQKSSQAPKLLFHYYDKDFNNEADTPDNFQSRRPNTSFCFLDIRSPGLGDTAMYLCATSRYDRPWNEQFFGPGTRLTVL.

This chain links TRBV5-4 with TRBJ1-1, with 11 bases matching TRBD1. The trim removed 4 bases at V and 5 bases at J, leaving 4 bases unmatched. CDR1 and CDR2 (germline): SGHNT, YYREEE (reference sequence). The CDR3 totals 14 residues. The CDR3 loop is CASSRDRGGTEAFF. The CDR3 nucleotides are TGTGCCAGCAGCAGGGACAGGGGGGGAACTGAAGCTTTCTTT.

The chain links TRBV29-1 to TRBJ1-2, with D possibly matching TRBD1 (6 bases). Germline values: CDR1 SQVTM, CDR2 ANQGSEA. Trimming removed 5 bases at V and 2 bases at J, with 12 bases between. There are 13 residues in the CDR3. In DNA, the CDR3 is TGCAGCGTTTCGGAAAGGGGGAACTATGGCTACACCTTC. Translation: CSVSERGNYGYTF.

The genes are TRBV10-2 and TRBJ2-7; D is possibly TRBD2 (6 bases). Germline V gene lookup returns CDR1 WSHSY and CDR2 SAAADI. Trimming took off 8 bases at V and 7 bases at J, with 15 bases between the two ends. The CDR3 contains 12 residues. CDR3 residues: CASQGLSWEQYF. CDR3 in DNA: TGCGCCAGCCAGGGACTCTCTTGGGAGCAGTACTTC.

The CDR3 here is CASSLQAGPNEKLFF. The CDR3, as DNA: TGTGCCAGCAGCTTACAGGCAGGCCCAAATGAAAAACTGTTTTTT. The V and J genes are TRBV7-2 and TRBJ1-4; no reliable D call. V dropped 2 bases and J dropped 5 bases, with 12 bases sitting between them. Germline lookup yields CDR1 SGHTA and CDR2 FQGNSA. The CDR3 sequence is 15 residues long.

As for this clone: The sample carries other DNA sequences with the same CDR3. This chain connects TRBV19 to TRBJ1-5; D possibly corresponds to TRBD1 (6 bases). CDR1 is LNHDA, CDR2 SQIVND, per germline (reference sequence). The germline V and J ends were trimmed by 5 bases and 1 base, with 9 bases remaining between them. The CDR3 is 14 residues long. CDR3 region: CASSSQGSNQPQHF. The DNA of the CDR3 is TGTGCCAGTAGTTCTCAGGGGAGCAATCAGCCCCAGCATTTT.